Below are 22 T cell receptor beta chains sequenced from a single sample in a study of siplizumab effects on memory and regulatory T cells. Assay used: immunoSEQ multiplex PCR; TCRdb lists only in-frame clones, some missing. This table has 85,000 to 130,000 clones, approximately 90% appearing once. The sequenced material came from Tregs sorted from blood. The receptors were gathered from a human donor in good health.

About this clone itself: Germline and junction disagree at one end, which may indicate a read error. The chain couples TRBV29-1 to TRBJ2-2, with D hard to call. The CDR3 consists of 13 residues. CDR1 is SQVTM and CDR2 is ANQGSEA in the germline V gene. CDR3 bases: TGTTCAGACTGCCGGGCGAACACCGGGGAGCTGTTTTTT. Its protein is CSDCRANTGELFF.

This clone occurred once. J is TRBJ1-2 and V is TRBV19, with D perhaps matching TRBD1 (5 bases). CDR1 and CDR2 (germline): LNHDA, SQIVND (reference sequence). The CDR3 contains 12 residues. Trimming pared 5 bases from V and 8 bases from J, leaving 12 bases between. CDR3 nucleotide sequence: TGTGCCAGTAGTCCCCGGGGACGCGGCTACACCTTC. This gives the protein CASSPRGRGYTF.

The chain joins TRBV4-2 to TRBJ2-1, with a weak D call TRBD2 (7 bases). The CDR3 is 18 amino acids. CDR1 LGHNA and CDR2 YNFKEQ come from the germline V gene. V was pared by 4 bases and J by 3 bases, with 22 bases between. In nucleotides, the CDR3 is TGTGCCAGCAGCCCACTCCCGGGGGGCGGGGTTAGCTACAATGAGCAGTTCTTC. Amino acid sequence: CASSPLPGGGVSYNEQFF.

The chain couples TRBV5-1 to TRBJ1-2; D not certain. In germline, CDR1 is SGHRS, CDR2 YFSETQ. The CDR3 consists of 15 residues. Trimming removed 0 bases at V and 8 bases at J, with 17 bases between. CDR3 in DNA: TGCGCCAGCAGCTTGGCACAATCGCCCTCCGTGGGCTACACCTTC. Translated, it gives CASSLAQSPSVGYTF. Complete variable domain (other parts from reference TRBV5-1 and TRBJ1-2): KAGVTQTPRYLIKTRGQQVTLSCSPISGHRSVSWYQQTPGQGLQFLFEYFSETQRNKGNFPGRFSGRQFSNSRSEMNVSTLELGDSALYLCASSLAQSPSVGYTFGSGTRLTVV.

The chain links TRBV28 to TRBJ2-2, with TRBD1 matching over 8 bases. CDR3 length: 18 amino acids. J gave up 5 bases and V 0 bases, and 11 bases lay outside the gene matches. Germline-derived CDR1 and CDR2 are MDHEN and SYDVKM. The CDR3 nucleotides read TGTGCCAGCAGTTTATGGGGCCAGGGGGCCGGTCGGACCGGGGAGCTGTTTTTT. Protein product: CASSLWGQGAGRTGELFF.

The V call is TRBV19, the J call TRBJ1-1, with D possibly matching TRBD1 (6 bases). This CDR3 is built from 14 residues. Germline V gene data show CDR1 as LNHDA and CDR2 as SQIVND (reference sequence). Trimming took off 6 bases at V and 1 base at J, with 12 bases between the two ends. Here the CDR3 DNA reads TGTGCCAGTAGGTCTACAGGGTGGAACACTGAAGCTTTCTTT. This translates into CASRSTGWNTEAFF.

The chain links TRBV14 to TRBJ2-6; D unresolved. This CDR3 is 16 amino acids long. Trimming took 3 bases from V and 0 from J, leaving 9 bases between them. CDR1 and CDR2 (germline): SGHDN, FVKESK. The CDR3 bases are TGTGCCAGCAGCCAGGCCGGTCGCTCTGGGGCCAACGTCCTGACTTTC. Residues: CASSQAGRSGANVLTF. The complete variable domain, with remaining parts taken from reference TRBV14 and TRBJ2-6, reads EAGVTQFPSHSVIEKGQTVTLRCDPISGHDNLYWYRRVMGKEIKFLLHFVKESKQDESGMPNNRFLAERTGGTYSTLKVQPAELEDSGVYFCASSQAGRSGANVLTFGAGSRLTVL.

CDR3 DNA: TGTGCCAGCAGTTACTCTGGCAGGGTGATCGGCTACACCTTC. Residues: CASSYSGRVIGYTF. The gene calls are TRBV6-5 and TRBJ1-2; D might be TRBD1 (5 bases). The CDR3 length is 14 residues. The V end lost 0 bases, the J end lost 8 bases, and 13 bases lay between the germline ends. In germline, CDR1 is MNHEY, CDR2 SVGAGI.

Only one count was recorded for this clone. V usage is TRBV5-5 and J usage is TRBJ1-2; D unresolved. V lost 1 base and J lost 1, with 14 bases in between. CDR3 length equals 16 residues. The germline CDR1 and CDR2 sequences are SGHKS and YYEKEE (reference sequence). This chain's CDR3 is CASSLTPVGVNYGYTF. The CDR3 bases are TGTGCCAGCAGCTTGACCCCCGTGGGAGTTAACTATGGCTACACCTTC.

The J gene is TRBJ2-3, the V gene TRBV7-3, with 9 bases that match TRBD1. The J segment lost 9 bases and the V segment lost 6 bases, leaving 13 bases of the junction unmatched. The CDR3 length is 15 residues. Germline V lookup: CDR1 SGHTA, CDR2 FQGTGA. CDR3 region: CASSRFTGGRETQYF. CDR3 nucleotides: TGTGCCAGCAGTCGTTTCACAGGGGGCCGTGAGACGCAGTATTTT.

The chain carries TRBV18 and TRBJ2-2; tentatively, D is TRBD1 (6 bases). V was trimmed by 3 bases and J by 5 bases, leaving 7 bases between them. This CDR3 has 13 residues. The germline V gene has CDR1 KGHSH and CDR2 LQKENI. CDR3 nucleotides: TGTGCCAGCTCACCTGGACAGACCGGGGAGCTGTTTTTT. As protein: CASSPGQTGELFF.

This chain uses TRBV28 with TRBJ1-4, with 7 bases identical to TRBD1. The CDR3 consists of 13 residues. V dropped 10 bases and J dropped 4; count of bases not matched to a gene: 6. From germline, CDR1 is MDHEN and CDR2 SYDVKM. The CDR3 region is CAIRDSINEKLFF. The CDR3 bases are TGTGCCATCAGGGACAGCATTAATGAAAAACTGTTTTTT. Variable domain in full (rest from reference TRBV28 and TRBJ1-4): DVKVTQSSRYLVKRTGEKVFLECVQDMDHENMFWYRQDPGLGLRLIYFSYDVKMKEKGDIPEGYSVSREKKERFSLILESASTNQTSMYLCAIRDSINEKLFFGSGTQLSVL.

The gene calls are TRBV6-6 and TRBJ2-4; unclear D gene. The germline V gene encodes CDR1 MNHNY and CDR2 SVGAGI (reference sequence). The V end was cut by 6 bases, the J end by 1 base, with 4 bases between. The CDR3 is made up of 12 amino acids. CDR3 bases: TGTGCCAGCAGGTCGGCCAAAAACATTCAGTACTTC. Residues: CASRSAKNIQYF.

V usage is TRBV10-3 and J usage is TRBJ2-2; 8 bases map to TRBD2. The CDR3 spans 16 residues. CDR1 is ENHRY and CDR2 is SYGVKD in the germline V gene. J gave up 7 bases and V 8 bases, and 15 bases lay outside the gene matches. CDR3 sequence: CAIREGGASGSGELFF. The CDR3 coding sequence is TGTGCCATCCGGGAGGGGGGCGCTTCCGGGAGCGGGGAGCTGTTTTTT.

The V gene is TRBV27, the J gene TRBJ2-3; possibly TRBD2 for D (6 bases). The CDR3 has 15 amino acids. V lost 4 bases to trimming and J lost 0 bases, with 11 bases between them. The V gene's germline CDR1 is MNHEY and CDR2 SMNVEV (reference sequence). CDR3 DNA sequence: TGTGCCAGCAGTTCCACCCGGGGGAGCACAGATACGCAGTATTTT. Encoded protein: CASSSTRGSTDTQYF.

The chain has TRBV18 and TRBJ2-2, with D perhaps given as TRBD1 or TRBD2 (5 bases each). Germline loops: CDR1 KGHSH, CDR2 LQKENI. The CDR3 length is 14 residues. Trimming stripped 2 bases from V and 2 bases from J, with 6 bases between. DNA of the CDR3: TGTGCCAGCTCACCAGGGGGAAACACCGGGGAGCTGTTTTTT. This sequence encodes CASSPGGNTGELFF.

The count of this clone is one. The V call is TRBV10-3, the J call TRBJ2-2; weak D call: TRBD2 (6 bases). From germline, CDR1 is ENHRY and CDR2 SYGVKD. V shed 11 bases and J shed 9 bases, with 10 bases lying between them. The length of the CDR3 is 10 residues. CDR3 amino acids: CAAGSRELFF. The DNA of the CDR3 is TGTGCCGCCGGGAGCAGGGAGCTGTTTTTT.

The rearrangement joins TRBV11-2 to TRBJ1-1; D is uncertain. V was pared by 3 bases and J by 0 bases, with 5 bases between. CDR1 and CDR2 (germline): SGHAT, FQNNGV. This CDR3 is 13 amino acids long. Written as DNA, the CDR3 is TGTGCCAGCAGCTTTGCGGTGAACACTGAAGCTTTCTTT. Residues: CASSFAVNTEAFF.

The V gene is TRBV15, the J gene TRBJ2-6; D is possibly TRBD1 (6 bases). CDR3 length equals 17 residues. Germline V gene lookup returns CDR1 LNHNV and CDR2 YYDKDF (reference sequence). V lost 6 bases to trimming and J lost 3 bases, with 18 bases between them. CDR3: CATRQVQGLFGANVLTF. CDR3 DNA sequence: TGTGCCACCAGGCAGGTACAGGGTCTCTTTGGGGCCAACGTCCTGACTTTC. The full variable domain, in which reference TRBV15 and TRBJ2-6 provide the parts outside the CDR3, is DAMVIQNPRYQVTQFGKPVTLSCSQTLNHNVMYWYQQKSSQAPKLLFHYYDKDFNNEADTPDNFQSRRPNTSFCFLDIRSPGLGDTAMYLCATRQVQGLFGANVLTFGAGSRLTVL.

The chain recombines TRBV7-9 with TRBJ1-1, with D uncertain. Trimming pared 0 bases from V and 1 base from J, leaving 6 bases between. CDR1 and CDR2 from the germline V gene are SEHNR and FQNEAQ (reference sequence). This CDR3 region has 14 residues. The CDR3 DNA sequence: TGTGCCAGCAGCTTAGCGCTAGGGAACACTGAAGCTTTCTTT. Translation gives CASSLALGNTEAFF.

This chain uses TRBV18 with TRBJ1-5; the D gene is possibly TRBD1 (5 bases). Trimming took off 3 bases at V and 0 bases at J, with 9 bases between the two ends. Germline CDR1 and CDR2: KGHSH and LQKENI. This CDR3 is 15 amino acids long. Here the CDR3 reads CASSPKQVSNQPQHF. CDR3 DNA: TGTGCCAGCTCACCCAAACAGGTTAGCAATCAGCCCCAGCATTTT.

The rearrangement joins TRBV5-5 to TRBJ2-3, with D unclear. V lost 1 base, J lost 4 bases, and 4 bases lay in between. Germline assignment: CDR1 SGHKS and CDR2 YYEKEE (reference sequence). The CDR3 has 12 amino acids. Here the CDR3 DNA reads TGTGCCAGCAGCTTGTACGCAGATACGCAGTATTTT. Encoded protein: CASSLYADTQYF.